A single sample gave rise to the 17 T cell receptor beta chains below, sequenced in a study of cytomegalovirus exposure and HLA in healthy donors. The assay was immunoSEQ multiplex PCR, and TCRdb's table has in-frame clones only and misses some. There are about 74,000 clones in the sample; around 94% occur only once, and 1.5% to 2% lies in the top ten. Input material: PBMCs. These receptor sequences come from a woman aged 18 to 35 in good health and CMV-seropositive.

The chain is built from TRBV12-2 and TRBJ2-7; no DNA check was done on the table's D call, TRBD1. TRBV12-2 is a recognized pseudogene. The CDR3 runs 15 residues. As DNA, the CDR3 is TGTGCAAGTCGCTTCCCGGGACAGGTAGTCTACGAGCAGTACTTC. This gives the protein CASRFPGQVVYEQYF.

This chain joins TRBV18 and TRBJ2-7, with 11 bases lining up with TRBD1. After removal of 3 bases from V and 1 base from J, the junction contained 2 bases not matched to a gene. Looked up from germline, CDR1 is KGHSH and CDR2 is LQKENI. CDR3 length: 15 residues. The CDR3 region is CASSPGTGGSYEQYF. Here the CDR3 DNA reads TGTGCCAGCTCACCGGGGACAGGGGGTTCCTACGAGCAGTACTTC.

The chain combines TRBV6-1 with TRBJ1-3, with D perhaps TRBD1 (5 bases). The ends were cut back, 5 bases at V and 2 bases at J, with 13 bases in the middle. CDR3 length: 15 amino acids. Germline assignment: CDR1 MNHNS and CDR2 SASEGT. CDR3 coding DNA: TGTGCCAGCAGTACCCTCCCCAGGGCTGGAAACACCATATATTTT. It translates to CASSTLPRAGNTIYF.

This chain links TRBV7-9 with TRBJ2-7; possibly TRBD2 for D (6 bases). Germline CDR1 SEHNR, CDR2 FQNEAQ (reference sequence). V gave up 4 bases and J gave up 7 bases, with 20 bases separating them. The CDR3 is 15 residues long. The CDR3 coding sequence is TGTGCCAGCAGCTCCAGTAGCGGAAACGTGGGGGAGCAGTACTTC. This sequence encodes CASSSSSGNVGEQYF.

For the CDR3, the DNA is TGTGCCAGCAGCCCTCTCCCTCAGGGGGCGCGTGGAAACACCATATATTTT. This gives the protein CASSPLPQGARGNTIYF. The rearrangement links TRBV7-9 to TRBJ1-3; TRBD1 agrees at 8 bases. V gave up 5 bases and J gave up 3 bases; unmatched junction bases: 12. Germline V gives CDR1 SEHNR, CDR2 FQNEAQ (reference sequence). CDR3 size: 17 residues.

The V and J genes are TRBV5-1 and TRBJ1-1, with TRBD1 matching 8 bases. The V gene end was trimmed by 4 bases and the J gene end by 5 bases; junction bases not matched to a gene: 16. Looked up from germline, CDR1 is SGHRS and CDR2 is YFSETQ. The CDR3 spans 17 residues. Written as DNA, the CDR3 is TGCGCCAGCAGCCGATGGACAGGGCGTGTTGAAGGGACTGAAGCTTTCTTT. Its translation: CASSRWTGRVEGTEAFF.

The rearrangement links TRBV11-3 to TRBJ2-1, with D possibly TRBD2 on 6 matching bases. The CDR3 length is 13 residues. Germline V gene data show CDR1 as SGHNT and CDR2 as YENEEA. Trimming shortened V by 3 bases and J by 6 bases, and 9 bases separated the two germline ends. CDR3 in DNA: TGTGCCAGCAGCTTCGGGGGAGGCAATGAGCAGTTCTTC. This sequence encodes CASSFGGGNEQFF.

As regards this clone: Additional DNA sequences in this sample encode the identical CDR3. The rearrangement links TRBV19 to TRBJ2-7; 12 bases are a match to TRBD2. Trimming took 1 base from V and 2 from J; bases not matched to a gene: 0. Germline assignment: CDR1 LNHDA and CDR2 SQIVND (reference sequence). The CDR3 has 15 amino acids. The CDR3 DNA sequence: TGTGCCAGTAGTATAGGACTAGCGGGAGCCTACGAGCAGTACTTC. Protein sequence: CASSIGLAGAYEQYF. Combining the CDR3 with reference TRBV19 and TRBJ2-7 gives the whole variable domain DGGITQSPKYLFRKEGQNVTLSCEQNLNHDAMYWYRQDPGQGLRLIYYSQIVNDFQKGDIAEGYSVSREKKESFPLTVTSAQKNPTAFYLCASSIGLAGAYEQYFGPGTRLTVT.

The rearrangement joins TRBV9 to TRBJ2-2; 12 bases agree with TRBD2. The trim removed 0 bases at V and 6 bases at J, leaving 3 bases unmatched. Germline CDR1 reads SGDLS; CDR2 reads YYNGEE. The CDR3 is 16 residues long. This chain's CDR3 is CASSVASGGAAGELFF. DNA of the CDR3: TGTGCCAGCAGCGTAGCTAGCGGGGGGGCCGCCGGGGAGCTGTTTTTT.

This chain uses TRBV6-5 with TRBJ2-1; TRBD2 matches 7 bases. Germline V CDR1 and CDR2: MNHEY, SVGAGI. Trimming cost V 5 bases and J 8 bases; bases outside gene matches: 9. The CDR3 is 14 residues long. In nucleotides, the CDR3 is TGTGCCAGCAGTAATAGACTAGCCCGGGATGAGCAGTTCTTC. Protein product: CASSNRLARDEQFF.

The V call is TRBV2, the J call TRBJ2-1; no definite D call. The CDR3 runs to 15 residues. Germline V gene data show CDR1 as SNHLY and CDR2 as FYNNEI. Trimming removed 6 bases at V and 5 bases at J, with 17 bases between. The CDR3 sequence: CASSLAPSRDNEQFF. For the CDR3, the DNA is TGTGCCAGCAGCCTTGCTCCTTCACGGGACAATGAGCAGTTCTTC.

V is TRBV7-9 and J is TRBJ2-7, with a possible D match to TRBD2 (7 bases). The length of the CDR3 is 17 residues. Trimming shortened V by 4 bases and J by 1 base, and 20 bases separated the two germline ends. Germline CDR1 is SEHNR and CDR2 is FQNEAQ (reference sequence). DNA for the CDR3: TGTGCCAGCAGCTGGGAGGGGGGCTCCCGAGGTTCCTACGAGCAGTACTTC. It encodes CASSWEGGSRGSYEQYF.

This sequence joins TRBV7-9 and TRBJ1-2; D call uncertain. Germline values: CDR1 SEHNR, CDR2 FQNEAQ (reference sequence). The CDR3 is 17 amino acids. Trimming took off 3 bases at V and 6 bases at J, with 23 bases between the two ends. CDR3 in DNA: TGTGCCAGCAGCTTCGGATTTCAACGAGCTCAAGGAGATGGCTACACCTTC. Its translation: CASSFGFQRAQGDGYTF.

This rearrangement joins TRBV5-1 to TRBJ2-5; a weak D match, TRBD2 (6 bases). V was shortened by 4 bases and J by 5 bases, with 12 bases between the two germline ends. Germline V lookup: CDR1 SGHRS, CDR2 YFSETQ. CDR3 length: 13 amino acids. The CDR3 region is CASSMGGKETQYF. For the CDR3, the DNA is TGCGCCAGCAGCATGGGCGGGAAGGAGACCCAGTACTTC.

V is TRBV29-1 and J is TRBJ2-6; D is uncertain. The CDR3 is 17 amino acids. V was trimmed by 4 bases and J by 0 bases, leaving 16 bases between them. Germline V CDR1 and CDR2: SQVTM, ANQGSEA. CDR3 sequence reads: CSVVDYSTTSGANVLTF. CDR3 sequence (DNA): TGCAGCGTTGTTGATTACAGCACGACCTCTGGGGCCAACGTCCTGACTTTC.

This chain joins TRBV9 and TRBJ2-3; TRBD2 aligns across 7 bases. Germline CDR1 is SGDLS and CDR2 is YYNGEE. Unmatched junction bases numbered 13, after V lost 4 bases and J lost 2 bases. The CDR3 has 17 residues. The CDR3 is CASSPTRLADYTDTQYF. The CDR3 bases are TGTGCCAGCAGCCCCACGCGGCTAGCGGACTACACAGATACGCAGTATTTT. Filled out from reference TRBV9 and TRBJ2-3, the complete variable domain reads DSGVTQTPKHLITATGQRVTLRCSPRSGDLSVYWYQQSLDQGLQFLIQYYNGEERAKGNILERFSAQQFPDLHSELNLSSLELGDSALYFCASSPTRLADYTDTQYFGPGTRLTVL.

The rearrangement links TRBV7-8 to TRBJ2-7, with TRBD2 identical over 7 bases. The trim removed 5 bases at V and 0 bases at J, leaving 10 bases unmatched. Looked up from germline, CDR1 is SGHVS and CDR2 is FQNEAQ. This CDR3 spans 16 amino acids. CDR3 protein: CASSLLGGGLSYEQYF. CDR3 nucleotide sequence: TGTGCCAGCAGCCTCCTGGGGGGGGGACTCTCCTACGAGCAGTACTTC.